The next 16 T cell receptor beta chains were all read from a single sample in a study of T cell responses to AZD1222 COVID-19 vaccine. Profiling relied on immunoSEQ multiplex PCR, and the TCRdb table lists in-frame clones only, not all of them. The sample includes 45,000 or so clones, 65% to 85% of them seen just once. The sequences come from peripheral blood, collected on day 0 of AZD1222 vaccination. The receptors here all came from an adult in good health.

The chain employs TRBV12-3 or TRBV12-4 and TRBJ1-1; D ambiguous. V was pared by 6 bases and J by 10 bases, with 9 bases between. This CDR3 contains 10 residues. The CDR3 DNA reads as TGTGCCAGCAGGGGGATTGCAGCTTTCTTT. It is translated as CASRGIAAFF.

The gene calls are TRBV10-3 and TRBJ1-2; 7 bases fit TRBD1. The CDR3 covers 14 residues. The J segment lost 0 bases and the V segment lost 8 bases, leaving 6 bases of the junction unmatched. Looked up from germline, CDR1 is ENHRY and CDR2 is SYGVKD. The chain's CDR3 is CAIGAGTANYGYTF. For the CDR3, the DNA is TGTGCCATCGGAGCCGGGACAGCTAACTATGGCTACACCTTC.

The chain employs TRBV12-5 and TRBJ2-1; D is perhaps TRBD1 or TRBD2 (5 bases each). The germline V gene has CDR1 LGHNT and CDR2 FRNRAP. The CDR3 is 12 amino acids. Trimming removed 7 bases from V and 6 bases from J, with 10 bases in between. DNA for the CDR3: TGTGCTAGTGCTCCGGGGCTCAATGAGCAGTTCTTC. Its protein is CASAPGLNEQFF.

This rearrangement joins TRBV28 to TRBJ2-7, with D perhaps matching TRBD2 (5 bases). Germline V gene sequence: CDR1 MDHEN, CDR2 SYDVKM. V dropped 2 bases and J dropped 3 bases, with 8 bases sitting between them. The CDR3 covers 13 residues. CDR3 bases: TGTGCCAGCAGTTTACCCGGGGACTACGAGCAGTACTTC. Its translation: CASSLPGDYEQYF.

The CDR3 coding sequence is TGTGCCAGCAGTTCAGGCGGGATGGCGGGCAATGCTGGCTACACCTTC. It encodes CASSSGGMAGNAGYTF. The chain has TRBV6-5 and TRBJ1-2; unclear D gene. The V gene lost 4 bases and the J gene lost 7 bases, with 22 bases spanning the gap. The CDR3 runs to 16 residues. Germline values: CDR1 MNHEY, CDR2 SVGAGI.

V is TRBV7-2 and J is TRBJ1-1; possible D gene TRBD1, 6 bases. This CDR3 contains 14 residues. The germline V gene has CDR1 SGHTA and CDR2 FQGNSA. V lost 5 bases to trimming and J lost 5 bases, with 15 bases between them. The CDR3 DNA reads TGTGCCAGCAGCCCAATCCACCAGGGGACTGAAGCTTTCTTT. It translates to CASSPIHQGTEAFF.

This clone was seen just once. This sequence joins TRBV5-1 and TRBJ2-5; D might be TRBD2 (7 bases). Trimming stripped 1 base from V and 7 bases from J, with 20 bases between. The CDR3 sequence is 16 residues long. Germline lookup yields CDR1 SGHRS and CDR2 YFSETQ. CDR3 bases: TGCGCCAGCAGCTTGAAGATGACCGGGGGCGGGGGGACCCAGTACTTC. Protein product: CASSLKMTGGGGTQYF.

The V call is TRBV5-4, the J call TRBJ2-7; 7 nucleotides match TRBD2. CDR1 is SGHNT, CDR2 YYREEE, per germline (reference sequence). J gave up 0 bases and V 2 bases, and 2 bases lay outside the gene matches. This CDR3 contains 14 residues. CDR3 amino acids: CASSLAGPSYEQYF. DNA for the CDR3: TGTGCCAGCAGCTTAGCGGGGCCCTCCTACGAGCAGTACTTC.

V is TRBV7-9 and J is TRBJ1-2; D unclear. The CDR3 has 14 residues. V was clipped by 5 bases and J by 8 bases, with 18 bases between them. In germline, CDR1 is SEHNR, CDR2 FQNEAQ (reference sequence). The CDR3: CASSRSALLEGYTF. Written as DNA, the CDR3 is TGTGCCAGCAGCCGAAGTGCCCTTTTGGAGGGCTACACCTTC.

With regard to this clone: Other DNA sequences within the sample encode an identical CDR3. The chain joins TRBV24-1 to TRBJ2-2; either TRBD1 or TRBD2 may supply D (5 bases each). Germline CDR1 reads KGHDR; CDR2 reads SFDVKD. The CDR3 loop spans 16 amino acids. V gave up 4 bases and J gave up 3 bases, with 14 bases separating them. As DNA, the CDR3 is TGTGCCACCAGTGACCCGGGGCAGGGTGACACCGGGGAGCTGTTTTTT. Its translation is CATSDPGQGDTGELFF.

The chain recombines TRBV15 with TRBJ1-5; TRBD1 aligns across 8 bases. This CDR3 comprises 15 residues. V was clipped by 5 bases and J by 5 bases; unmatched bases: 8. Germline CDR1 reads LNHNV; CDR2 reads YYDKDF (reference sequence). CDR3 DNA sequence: TGTGCCACCAGCGTCAGGGGGCGCCCCGATCAGCCCCAGCATTTT. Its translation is CATSVRGRPDQPQHF.

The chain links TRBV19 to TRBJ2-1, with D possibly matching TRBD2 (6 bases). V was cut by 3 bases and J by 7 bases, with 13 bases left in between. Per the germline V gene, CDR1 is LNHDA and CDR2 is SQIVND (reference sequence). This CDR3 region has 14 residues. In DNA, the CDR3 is TGTGCCAGTAGTATTAGTGGCGGGGTGAATGAGCAGTTCTTC. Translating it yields CASSISGGVNEQFF.

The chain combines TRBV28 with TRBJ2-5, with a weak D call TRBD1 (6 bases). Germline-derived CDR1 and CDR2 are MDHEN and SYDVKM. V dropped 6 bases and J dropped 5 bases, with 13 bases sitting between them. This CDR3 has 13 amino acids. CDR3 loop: CASSGQFRETQYF. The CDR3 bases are TGTGCCAGCAGCGGACAGTTCCGGGAGACCCAGTACTTC. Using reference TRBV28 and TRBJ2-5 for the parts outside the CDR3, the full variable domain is DVKVTQSSRYLVKRTGEKVFLECVQDMDHENMFWYRQDPGLGLRLIYFSYDVKMKEKGDIPEGYSVSREKKERFSLILESASTNQTSMYLCASSGQFRETQYFGPGTRLLVL.

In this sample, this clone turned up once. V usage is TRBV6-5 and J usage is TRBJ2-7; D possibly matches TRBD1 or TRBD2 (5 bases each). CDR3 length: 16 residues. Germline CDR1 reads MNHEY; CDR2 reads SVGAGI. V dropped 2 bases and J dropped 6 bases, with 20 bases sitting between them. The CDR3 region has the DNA TGTGCCAGCAGTTACCGAGCAGGGCTGCGGGTAGGCGAGCAGTACTTC. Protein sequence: CASSYRAGLRVGEQYF.

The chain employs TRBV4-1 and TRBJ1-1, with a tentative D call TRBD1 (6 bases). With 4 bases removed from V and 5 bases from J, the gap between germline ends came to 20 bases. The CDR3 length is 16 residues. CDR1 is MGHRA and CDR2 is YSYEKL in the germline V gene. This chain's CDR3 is CASSPSGKGGWTEAFF. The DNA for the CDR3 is TGCGCCAGCAGCCCCTCGGGGAAGGGGGGGTGGACTGAAGCTTTCTTT.

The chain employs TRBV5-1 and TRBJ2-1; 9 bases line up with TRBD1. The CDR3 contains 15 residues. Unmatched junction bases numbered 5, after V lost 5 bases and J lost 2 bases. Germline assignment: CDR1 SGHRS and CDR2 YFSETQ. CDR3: CASRKTGGTYNEQFF. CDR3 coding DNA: TGCGCCAGCAGAAAAACAGGGGGCACCTACAATGAGCAGTTCTTC.